Listed below are T cell receptor beta chains from one sample, sequenced in a study of T cells of healthy individuals. MiXCR was run by TCRdb on the 5' RACE reads, yielding one entry per CDR3 protein. The sample records around 100,000 distinct CDR3 sequences, approximately 15% being singletons. These receptors were taken from a human donor in good health. Each CDR3 is given with its conserved first and last residue. D genes are given only for firm matches. Rows may omit the clone size; those that give it use once, few, many or a size class.

d_gene | j_gene | abundance | v_gene | CDR3aa | CDR3nt
TRBD1 | TRBJ2-2 | NA | TRBV7-2 | CASSSTGGSSGELFF | TGTGCCAGCAGCTCTACAGGGGGCTCGTCCGGGGAGCTGTTTTTT
TRBD1 | TRBJ2-7 | few | TRBV7-2 | CASSLGQGFYYEQYF | TGTGCCAGCAGCCTAGGACAGGGTTTTTACTACGAGCAGTACTTC
TRBD1 | TRBJ1-5 | NA | TRBV29-1 | CSAGDRNQPQHF | TGCAGCGCTGGGGACAGAAATCAGCCCCAGCATTTT
NA | TRBJ2-3 | few | TRBV6-6 | CASSYLEETDTQYF | TGTGCCAGCAGTTACCTAGAGGAAACAGATACGCAGTATTTT
NA | TRBJ1-5 | NA | TRBV4-2 | CASSQEESYNQPQHF | TGTGCCAGCAGCCAAGAGGAGTCTTACAATCAGCCCCAGCATTTT
NA | TRBJ1-1 | NA | TRBV7-3 | CASSFRIHTEAFF | TGTGCCAGCAGCTTCCGAATTCACACTGAAGCTTTCTTT
TRBD2 | TRBJ2-7 | NA | TRBV4-2 | CASSHRGGYEQYF | TGTGCCAGCAGCCACCGGGGGGGCTACGAGCAGTACTTC
NA | TRBJ2-3 | NA | TRBV7-2 | CASRLDSATSTDTQYF | TGTGCCAGCAGGCTCGACAGTGCCACTAGCACAGATACGCAGTATTTT
TRBD2 | TRBJ2-1 | NA | TRBV9 | CASSVVAGGSNEQFF | TGTGCCAGCAGCGTAGTGGCGGGGGGGAGTAATGAGCAGTTCTTC
TRBD2 | TRBJ2-7 | few | TRBV4-2 | CASSQETSGGEYF | TGTGCCAGCAGCCAAGAAACTAGCGGGGGGGAGTACTTC
NA | TRBJ1-1 | NA | TRBV7-9 | CASHIVQGLNTEAFF | TGTGCCAGCCATATCGTCCAGGGTCTGAACACTGAAGCTTTCTTT
TRBD2 | TRBJ2-1 | NA | TRBV6-2/TRBV6-3 | CASSYLLAGAFSYNEQFF | TGTGCCAGCAGTTACTTACTAGCGGGAGCGTTCTCCTACAATGAGCAGTTCTTC
TRBD2 | TRBJ2-3 | many | TRBV20-1 | CSAGSAGGTDTQYF | TGCAGTGCTGGTTCAGCGGGAGGGACAGATACGCAGTATTTT
TRBD2 | TRBJ2-5 | NA | TRBV4-3 | CASSQETSGETQYF | TGCGCCAGCAGCCAAGAGACTAGCGGGGAGACCCAGTACTTC
NA | TRBJ2-5 | few | TRBV20-1 | CSGGSKETQYF | TGCAGTGGGGGGTCCAAAGAGACCCAGTACTTC
NA | TRBJ1-2 | NA | TRBV5-1 | CASSLEGRTRGYTF | TGCGCCAGCAGCTTGGAAGGCCGGACTAGGGGCTACACCTTC
NA | TRBJ2-5 | NA | TRBV7-2 | CASSLSYRGGKQETQYF | TGTGCCAGCAGCTTATCTTACAGGGGCGGGAAACAAGAGACCCAGTACTTC
NA | TRBJ1-2 | NA | TRBV7-9 | CASSLAGALYGYTF | TGTGCCAGCAGCTTAGCGGGGGCCCTTTATGGCTACACCTTC
NA | TRBJ1-3 | NA | TRBV4-2 | CASSHSQASGNTIYF | TGTGCCAGCAGCCACTCCCAGGCATCTGGAAACACCATATATTTT